The 23 T cell receptor beta chains given below trace back to one sample, sequenced in a study of blood T cell repertoires in COVID-19. Produced via immunoSEQ multiplex PCR; TCRdb's table is partial and in-frame only. The sample holds roughly 55,000 clones; roughly four fifths are singletons and the top ten take roughly 2%. The sequencing sample was made of peripheral blood. Receptors originate from an older woman with acute or convalescent COVID-19.

The chain carries TRBV10-3 and TRBJ1-4; weak D call: TRBD1 (5 bases). With 10 bases removed from V and 0 bases from J, the gap between germline ends came to 12 bases. This CDR3 is built from 14 residues. Germline lookup yields CDR1 ENHRY and CDR2 SYGVKD. The CDR3 loop is CASRAGATNEKLFF. CDR3 bases: TGTGCCAGCCGAGCGGGGGCAACTAATGAAAAACTGTTTTTT.

The chain carries TRBV12-3 or TRBV12-4 and TRBJ1-5; no firm D call. The CDR3 runs to 13 residues. The ends were cut back, 4 bases at V and 2 bases at J, with 6 bases in the middle. As DNA, the CDR3 is TGTGCCAGCAGTTCCCTTGGCAATCAGCCCCAGCATTTT. Translating gives CASSSLGNQPQHF.

This chain joins TRBV30 and TRBJ2-7; perhaps TRBD2 as D (7 bases). This CDR3 is built from 15 residues. The germline V gene encodes CDR1 GTSNPN and CDR2 SVGIG (reference sequence). Trimming cost V 1 base and J 5 bases, with 18 bases left between them. DNA of the CDR3: TGTGCCTGGAGTGGCGGGGGCGGTAGAGTCGACGAGCAGTACTTC. Translation gives CAWSGGGGRVDEQYF.

The gene calls are TRBV12-5 and TRBJ1-6; D might be TRBD1 (6 bases). V was trimmed by 5 bases and J by 4 bases, leaving 18 bases between them. The CDR3 sequence is 17 residues long. Germline V gene sequence: CDR1 LGHNT, CDR2 FRNRAP. The CDR3: CASGDRQAPEYNSPLHF. In DNA, the CDR3 is TGTGCTAGTGGTGATAGACAGGCACCCGAGTATAATTCACCCCTCCACTTT.

This clone has just a few counts. V usage is TRBV28 and J usage is TRBJ1-2; no reliable D call. Trimming shortened V by 6 bases and J by 0 bases, and 17 bases separated the two germline ends. The CDR3 is 16 residues long. In germline, CDR1 is MDHEN, CDR2 SYDVKM. The CDR3 loop reads CASRTPMSAPNYGYTF. CDR3 nucleotide sequence: TGTGCCAGCAGAACCCCTATGTCCGCTCCTAACTATGGCTACACCTTC.

This clone is a singleton in its sample. V and J are TRBV15 and TRBJ1-1; D gene ambiguous. The CDR3 sequence is 15 residues long. Germline V lookup: CDR1 LNHNV, CDR2 YYDKDF (reference sequence). V lost 2 bases and J lost 5, with 15 bases in between. The chain's CDR3 is CATSRPGVGGTEAFF. CDR3 nucleotide sequence: TGTGCCACCAGCAGACCGGGCGTAGGAGGAACTGAAGCTTTCTTT.

The chain has TRBV5-1 and TRBJ2-7; 7 positions match TRBD1. CDR3 size: 14 residues. Germline V lookup: CDR1 SGHRS, CDR2 YFSETQ. Trimming removed 6 bases from V and 1 base from J; junction bases left unmatched: 7. CDR3 DNA sequence: TGCGCCAGCACCGAAAGACAGGGTTCCTACGAGCAGTACTTC. Translated, it gives CASTERQGSYEQYF.

V usage is TRBV11-2 and J usage is TRBJ1-6; D is possibly TRBD1 (5 bases). The germline V gene has CDR1 SGHAT and CDR2 FQNNGV. There are 16 residues in the CDR3. With 3 bases removed from V and 0 bases from J, the gap between germline ends came to 9 bases. The CDR3, as DNA: TGTGCCAGCAGCTTCGGGGGGAGCTCCTATAATTCACCCCTCCACTTT. Translated: CASSFGGSSYNSPLHF.

The rearrangement joins TRBV7-8 to TRBJ2-1, with 10 bases identical to TRBD1. This CDR3 contains 13 residues. V shed 8 bases, J shed 8 bases, and the junction held 6 bases outside the gene matches. The V gene's germline CDR1 is SGHVS and CDR2 FQNEAQ. The CDR3 DNA reads as TGTGCCAGCCGACAGGGGGCTTTGTATGAGCAGTTCTTC. Translation: CASRQGALYEQFF.

The chain recombines TRBV27 with TRBJ1-5, with D possibly TRBD1 on 6 matching bases. The CDR3 is 13 amino acids. Trimming pared 2 bases from V and 7 bases from J, leaving 9 bases between. Germline CDR1 reads MNHEY; CDR2 reads SMNVEV (reference sequence). CDR3 sequence reads: CASSLVRGQPQHF. The CDR3 DNA reads as TGTGCCAGCAGTTTAGTGAGGGGGCAGCCCCAGCATTTT.

This clone was seen a handful of times. The rearrangement joins TRBV5-1 to TRBJ2-1, with D perhaps matching TRBD1 (5 bases). V was trimmed by 6 bases and J by 5 bases, leaving 15 bases between them. The CDR3 spans 14 residues. The germline V gene has CDR1 SGHRS and CDR2 YFSETQ. The CDR3 is CASNPVGPDNEQFF. The CDR3 DNA reads TGCGCCAGCAACCCGGTGGGGCCCGACAATGAGCAGTTCTTC.

This chain links TRBV7-3 with TRBJ2-1; D is perhaps TRBD1 (6 bases). Germline V gives CDR1 SGHTA, CDR2 FQGTGA. This CDR3 comprises 13 residues. V was clipped by 3 bases and J by 15 bases, with 18 bases between them. CDR3 DNA sequence: TGTGCCAGCAGCTTCCTCAAGGACAGCCGGACGTTCTTC. It encodes CASSFLKDSRTFF. The complete variable domain, with remaining parts taken from reference TRBV7-3 and TRBJ2-1, reads GAGVSQTPSNKVTEKGKYVELRCDPISGHTALYWYRQSLGQGPEFLIYFQGTGAADDSGLPNDRFFAVRPEGSVSTLKIQRTERGDSAVYLCASSFLKDSRTFFGPGTRLTVL.

CDR3 DNA sequence: TGTGCCAGCAGCGTAGCCGGGACAGGGGGAATAGATACGCAGTATTTT. It codes for CASSVAGTGGIDTQYF. This rearrangement joins TRBV9 to TRBJ2-3; 11 bases are a match to TRBD1. In germline, CDR1 is SGDLS, CDR2 YYNGEE. There are 16 residues in the CDR3. The ends lost 0 bases at V and 5 bases at J; junction bases unmatched: 5. Full variable domain (missing parts from reference TRBV9 and TRBJ2-3): DSGVTQTPKHLITATGQRVTLRCSPRSGDLSVYWYQQSLDQGLQFLIQYYNGEERAKGNILERFSAQQFPDLHSELNLSSLELGDSALYFCASSVAGTGGIDTQYFGPGTRLTVL.

J is TRBJ1-5 and V is TRBV6-1; D is unresolved. The CDR3 is 13 amino acids. The V and J ends lost 1 base and 7 bases respectively, with 8 bases between them. Germline loops: CDR1 MNHNS, CDR2 SASEGT. CDR3 sequence: CASSEGSVQPQHF. The CDR3, as DNA: TGTGCCAGCAGTGAAGGATCGGTACAGCCCCAGCATTTT.

The chain couples TRBV6-5 to TRBJ1-1; 8 bases align to TRBD1. This CDR3 comprises 14 residues. Per germline, CDR1 MNHEY and CDR2 SVGAGI. V trimming: 4 bases; J trimming: 1 base; junction bases outside the gene matches: 2. For the CDR3, the DNA is TGTGCCAGCAGTTCCGGGACAGGGAACACTGAAGCTTTCTTT. Protein product: CASSSGTGNTEAFF.

In DNA form, the CDR3 reads TGTGCCAGCTCACCACCGGGAGTAATCTATGGCTACACCTTC. It is translated as CASSPPGVIYGYTF. The rearrangement uses TRBV18 and TRBJ1-2; no firm D call. The CDR3 loop spans 14 amino acids. Germline CDR1 and CDR2: KGHSH and LQKENI. The germline V and J ends were trimmed by 0 bases and 4 bases, with 9 bases remaining between them.

The CDR3 coding sequence is TGTGCCAGCAGCGTGACTAGCGGGAGTTTGTACGAGCAGTACTTC. The encoded protein is CASSVTSGSLYEQYF. The chain combines TRBV7-9 with TRBJ2-7; 12 positions agree with TRBD2. CDR1 is SEHNR, CDR2 FQNEAQ, per germline (reference sequence). The trim removed 5 bases at V and 4 bases at J, leaving 6 bases unmatched. CDR3 length equals 15 residues.

The chain uses TRBV14 and TRBJ1-1; possible D gene TRBD1, 5 bases. V was pared by 6 bases and J by 6 bases, with 14 bases between. Germline V gene lookup returns CDR1 SGHDN and CDR2 FVKESK. CDR3 length: 13 residues. The CDR3 bases are TGTGCCAGCAGTCAGCTCTTAGGGGCTGAAGCTTTCTTT. It encodes CASSQLLGAEAFF.

This chain joins TRBV7-9 and TRBJ1-3; D ambiguous. V was shortened by 5 bases and J by 0 bases, with 17 bases between the two germline ends. Germline V gene sequence: CDR1 SEHNR, CDR2 FQNEAQ (reference sequence). The CDR3 length is 17 residues. This chain's CDR3 is CASSPHLARSSGNTIYF. CDR3 nucleotides: TGTGCCAGCAGCCCCCACCTGGCCAGAAGCTCTGGAAACACCATATATTTT.

The rearrangement links TRBV7-7 to TRBJ2-7, with 10 bases lining up with TRBD1. CDR1 is SSHAT and CDR2 is FNYEAQ in the germline V gene (reference sequence). The CDR3 totals 14 residues. V shed 4 bases, J shed 7 bases, and the junction held 7 bases outside the gene matches. This CDR3 reads CASSSGTGAGEQYF. CDR3 bases: TGTGCCAGCAGCTCCGGGACAGGGGCGGGGGAGCAGTACTTC.

The V and J genes are TRBV6-6 and TRBJ1-1; 8 nucleotides match TRBD1. Germline trimming cut 2 bases from V and 2 bases from J; bases unmatched to any gene: 7. In germline, CDR1 is MNHNY, CDR2 SVGAGI (reference sequence). CDR3 length equals 16 residues. This CDR3 reads CASSYPRTGTNTEAFF. DNA of the CDR3: TGTGCCAGCAGTTACCCCAGGACAGGGACCAACACTGAAGCTTTCTTT.

V usage is TRBV2 and J usage is TRBJ2-2, with 7 bases matching TRBD1. Germline V CDR1 and CDR2: SNHLY, FYNNEI. The CDR3 sequence is 15 residues long. V gave up 6 bases and J gave up 0 bases; unmatched junction bases: 4. DNA of the CDR3: TGTGCCAGCAGCAGACAGGGCACGAACACCGGGGAGCTGTTTTTT. Protein: CASSRQGTNTGELFF.

The V gene is TRBV5-8, the J gene TRBJ2-7; 11 bases fit TRBD2. The CDR3 sequence is 16 residues long. The trim removed 0 bases at V and 5 bases at J, leaving 7 bases unmatched. Per germline, CDR1 SGHTS and CDR2 YDEGEE. The CDR3: CASSLEPSGRTHEQYF. In nucleotides, the CDR3 is TGTGCCAGCAGCTTGGAACCTAGCGGGAGGACCCACGAGCAGTACTTC.